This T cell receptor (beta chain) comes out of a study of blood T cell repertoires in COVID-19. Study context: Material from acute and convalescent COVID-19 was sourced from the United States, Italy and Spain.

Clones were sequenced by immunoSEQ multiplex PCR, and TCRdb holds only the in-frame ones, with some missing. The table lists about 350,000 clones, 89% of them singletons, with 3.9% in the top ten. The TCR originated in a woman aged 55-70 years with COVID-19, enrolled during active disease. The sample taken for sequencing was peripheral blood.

For the CDR3, the DNA is TGTGCCAGCAGTAAAACCGGGGGTCCGGAGCAGTACTTC. This gives the protein CASSKTGGPEQYF. The genes are TRBV6-5 and TRBJ2-7; D might be TRBD2 (6 bases). V was shortened by 5 bases and J by 7 bases, with 15 bases between the two germline ends. CDR1 is MNHEY, CDR2 SVGAGI, per germline. The CDR3 loop spans 13 amino acids.